A single sample gave rise to the 26 T cell receptor beta chains below, sequenced in a study. Using its own MiXCR run on the 5' RACE reads, TCRdb lists one record per CDR3 protein. The sample carries nearly 55,000 distinct CDR3 sequences, around 24% recorded once. Specimen: tumor-infiltrating naive CD4+ T cells sorted from the breast tumor. Subset described: naive CD4+ T cells, CD4+CD45RA+CD25-. The receptors were sampled from a female donor with breast cancer.

The rearrangement uses TRBV19 and TRBJ1-4; D remains ambiguous. From germline, CDR1 is LNHDA and CDR2 SQIVND (reference sequence). V was trimmed by 10 bases and J by 0 bases, leaving 21 bases between them. The CDR3 spans 17 residues. In nucleotides, the CDR3 is TGTGCCACTTCACCGGCCGAACGAGTTGCAACTAATGAAAAACTGTTTTTT. Translation: CATSPAERVATNEKLFF. The whole variable domain, remainder taken from reference TRBV19 and TRBJ1-4, is DGGITQSPKYLFRKEGQNVTLSCEQNLNHDAMYWYRQDPGQGLRLIYYSQIVNDFQKGDIAEGYSVSREKKESFPLTVTSAQKNPTAFYLCATSPAERVATNEKLFFGSGTQLSVL.

This clonotype appeared a few times. The rearrangement links TRBV4-3 to TRBJ2-6, with D hard to call. The CDR3 runs to 17 residues. V was trimmed by 1 base and J by 2 bases, leaving 12 bases between them. In germline, CDR1 is LGHNA, CDR2 YSLEER. CDR3 residues: CASSQGHSLTGANVLTF. For the CDR3, the DNA is TGCGCCAGCAGCCAAGGGCACAGCCTTACTGGGGCCAACGTCCTGACTTTC.

This clonotype was seen a single time. V gene TRBV2 combines with J gene TRBJ2-7; TRBD1 matches 7 bases. This CDR3 region has 15 residues. With V trimmed by 4 bases and J by 6 bases, 12 bases remained unmatched. The germline CDR1 and CDR2 sequences are SNHLY and FYNNEI. CDR3 sequence: CASSGGSDRVGEQYF. The CDR3, as DNA: TGTGCCAGCAGTGGGGGTTCCGACAGGGTCGGCGAGCAGTACTTC.

Worth noting for this clonotype: The conserved phenylalanine or tryptophan normally closing the CDR3 is absent here, so this likely arose from a read error. V usage is TRBV20-1 and J usage is TRBJ2-3, with D possibly matching TRBD1 (5 bases). V lost 0 bases and J 4 bases, leaving 17 bases between the germline ends. The CDR3 covers 16 residues. The germline V gene has CDR1 DFQATT and CDR2 SNEGSKA (reference sequence). The CDR3 DNA sequence: TGCAGTGCTAGAGATCTCCCAGGGTTTTCCGCAGATACGCAGTATCTT. Its protein is CSARDLPGFSADTQYL.

This clonotype showed up just a few times. This chain joins TRBV12-3 or TRBV12-4 and TRBJ1-5, with D maybe TRBD1 (6 bases). V lost 7 bases and J lost 2, with 15 bases in between. The CDR3 runs 15 residues. The CDR3 is CASILGGSGNQPQHF. CDR3 DNA: TGTGCCAGCATCCTAGGGGGTAGCGGCAATCAGCCCCAGCATTTT.

This rearrangement joins TRBV4-3 to TRBJ1-5, with TRBD1 identical over 7 bases. The CDR3 is 17 amino acids. After removal of 4 bases from V and 0 bases from J, the junction contained 9 bases not matched to a gene. Germline V gene sequence: CDR1 LGHNA, CDR2 YSLEER. CDR3 DNA: TGCGCCAGCAGCCCGTCGACAGGGACTTATAGCAATCAGCCCCAGCATTTT. Translation: CASSPSTGTYSNQPQHF.

The chain joins TRBV6-1 to TRBJ2-3, with D possibly TRBD1 on 6 matching bases. CDR1 is MNHNS, CDR2 SASEGT, per germline. The V and J ends lost 7 bases and 4 bases respectively, with 15 bases between them. The CDR3 has 14 residues. The CDR3 here is CASTTQGSADTQYF. DNA of the CDR3: TGTGCCAGCACCACACAGGGATCGGCAGATACGCAGTATTTT.

The V and J genes are TRBV7-9 and TRBJ2-1, with D possibly being TRBD2 (6 bases). This CDR3 region has 13 residues. Trimming pared 6 bases from V and 4 bases from J, leaving 10 bases between. The germline V gene encodes CDR1 SEHNR and CDR2 FQNEAQ (reference sequence). CDR3 DNA sequence: TGTGCCAGCAGACCCGGGACTTACAATGAGCAGTTCTTC. Protein: CASRPGTYNEQFF.

This clonotype was seen many times. The V gene is TRBV4-1, the J gene TRBJ1-4, with D hard to call. The CDR3 has 14 amino acids. With 8 bases removed from V and 8 bases from J, the gap between germline ends came to 18 bases. Germline V gene lookup returns CDR1 MGHRA and CDR2 YSYEKL. This chain's CDR3 is CASGSPLAWEKLFF. The CDR3 region has the DNA TGCGCCAGCGGATCCCCCCTGGCCTGGGAAAAACTGTTTTTT.

This clonotype was seen repeatedly, ten times or more. The rearrangement joins TRBV5-1 to TRBJ1-3; 10 positions match TRBD1. In germline, CDR1 is SGHRS, CDR2 YFSETQ. This CDR3 has 18 amino acids. Unmatched junction bases numbered 13, after V lost 4 bases and J lost 3 bases. In DNA form, the CDR3 reads TGCGCCAGCAGCCCGGACAGGGGGTTACGACTGATTGGAAACACCATATATTTT. It codes for CASSPDRGLRLIGNTIYF. The variable domain in full, with the rest retrieved from reference TRBV5-1 and TRBJ1-3, is KAGVTQTPRYLIKTRGQQVTLSCSPISGHRSVSWYQQTPGQGLQFLFEYFSETQRNKGNFPGRFSGRQFSNSRSEMNVSTLELGDSALYLCASSPDRGLRLIGNTIYFGEGSWLTVV.

This chain uses TRBV2 with TRBJ1-5, with D unresolved. The CDR3 covers 12 residues. Germline lookup yields CDR1 SNHLY and CDR2 FYNNEI. Deletions cut 5 bases from V and 5 bases from J, with 7 bases between. The CDR3 nucleotides read TGTGCCAGCAGTATGAGACATCAGCCCCAGCATTTT. Protein product: CASSMRHQPQHF.

The chain is built from TRBV7-2 and TRBJ1-2; D uncertain. The length of the CDR3 is 12 residues. CDR1 and CDR2 (germline): SGHTA, FQGNSA. The V end was cut by 5 bases, the J end by 4 bases, with 8 bases between. The CDR3 protein is CASSVEIYGYTF. In DNA form, the CDR3 reads TGTGCCAGCAGCGTAGAAATCTATGGCTACACCTTC.

The chain employs TRBV5-1 and TRBJ2-2; 7 bases map to TRBD1. The CDR3 covers 15 residues. The V gene's germline CDR1 is SGHRS and CDR2 YFSETQ. J was trimmed by 1 base and V by 5 bases; bases with no gene match: 5. Written as DNA, the CDR3 is TGCGCCAGCAGGGTGCAGGGGGTGAACACCGGGGAGCTGTTTTTT. Translation: CASRVQGVNTGELFF.

The chain carries TRBV7-7 and TRBJ2-3; D is perhaps TRBD2 (6 bases). Trimming took off 4 bases at V and 3 bases at J, with 11 bases between the two ends. From germline, CDR1 is SSHAT and CDR2 FNYEAQ (reference sequence). The CDR3 contains 14 residues. CDR3 residues: CASSSEAGTDTQYF. The DNA for the CDR3 is TGTGCCAGCAGCTCCGAGGCGGGGACAGATACGCAGTATTTT.

The rearrangement links TRBV24-1 to TRBJ2-1, with D possibly TRBD2 on 6 matching bases. V gave up 3 bases and J gave up 4 bases, with 12 bases separating them. The CDR3 runs 15 residues. Germline V gene sequence: CDR1 KGHDR, CDR2 SFDVKD. In DNA form, the CDR3 reads TGTGCCACCAGTGATCAGGGACTTCTTTACAATGAGCAGTTCTTC. Its translation: CATSDQGLLYNEQFF.

The chain has TRBV5-4 and TRBJ2-3; D is possibly TRBD2 (6 bases). V was cut by 4 bases and J by 1 base, with 10 bases left in between. The germline V gene has CDR1 SGHNT and CDR2 YYREEE (reference sequence). The CDR3 has 14 residues. The CDR3 coding sequence is TGTGCCAGCAGCGCGCCGGGAGGCACAGATACGCAGTATTTT. Amino acids: CASSAPGGTDTQYF.

V usage is TRBV29-1 and J usage is TRBJ2-5, with D possibly matching TRBD1 (5 bases). Germline V gives CDR1 SQVTM, CDR2 ANQGSEA. The CDR3 is 11 amino acids. V dropped 7 bases and J dropped 5 bases, with 11 bases sitting between them. DNA for the CDR3: TGCAGCGGCCAGGGAAGGGAGACCCAGTACTTC. Amino acid sequence: CSGQGRETQYF.

The chain employs TRBV11-3 and TRBJ2-7, with TRBD2 as a possible D gene (5 bases). The CDR3 extends over 13 amino acids. V gave up 10 bases and J gave up 0 bases, with 13 bases separating them. Germline V gives CDR1 SGHNT, CDR2 YENEEA. This CDR3 is CATTRGSSYEQYF. CDR3 in DNA: TGTGCCACTACCCGAGGGAGCTCCTACGAGCAGTACTTC.

The chain joins TRBV5-1 to TRBJ1-2; no firm D call. Germline V gene data show CDR1 as SGHRS and CDR2 as YFSETQ. V gave up 4 bases and J gave up 10 bases, with 14 bases separating them. This CDR3 comprises 12 residues. CDR3 nucleotide sequence: TGCGCCAGCAGCGAAGACATGGTCGACTACACCTTC. Translating it yields CASSEDMVDYTF. The full variable domain, in which reference TRBV5-1 and TRBJ1-2 provide the parts outside the CDR3, is KAGVTQTPRYLIKTRGQQVTLSCSPISGHRSVSWYQQTPGQGLQFLFEYFSETQRNKGNFPGRFSGRQFSNSRSEMNVSTLELGDSALYLCASSEDMVDYTFGSGTRLTVV.

This clonotype was seen at least ten times. The V call is TRBV27, the J call TRBJ2-5; the match to TRBD1 covers 8 bases. The CDR3 loop spans 14 amino acids. Trimming took 5 bases from V and 5 from J; bases not matched to a gene: 7. Germline assignment: CDR1 MNHEY and CDR2 SMNVEV (reference sequence). CDR3 DNA: TGTGCCAGCAGTACCCGGACAGGGAGGGAGACCCAGTACTTC. Its translation: CASSTRTGRETQYF.

This clonotype was counted only a few times. A much larger clonotype is one base distant, so this may be a read error. The chain uses TRBV29-1 and TRBJ1-2; D might be TRBD1 (6 bases). Trimming removed 7 bases at V and 6 bases at J, with 18 bases between. Per the germline V gene, CDR1 is SQVTM and CDR2 is ANQGSEA. This CDR3 spans 13 amino acids. This chain's CDR3 is CSASSGDNDGYTF. DNA of the CDR3: TGCAGCGCGAGCTCAGGGGACAACGATGGCTACACCTTC.

In its sample, this clonotype was seen a few times. The chain is built from TRBV7-2 and TRBJ1-1; unclear D gene. V lost 2 bases to trimming and J lost 4 bases, with 11 bases between them. CDR1 is SGHTA, CDR2 FQGNSA, per germline. The CDR3 is made up of 14 amino acids. Written as DNA, the CDR3 is TGTGCCAGCAGCTTATCTGGGGTGGGCACTGAAGCTTTCTTT. This codes for CASSLSGVGTEAFF.

Concerning this clonotype itself: One end of the junction does not line up with germline, which may come from a read error. J is TRBJ2-5 and V is TRBV5-1, with no clear D. CDR1 and CDR2 from the germline V gene are SGHRS and YFSETQ. CDR3 size: 15 residues. CDR3 coding DNA: TGCTCCAGCAGCTTGGGTGTTGGGCCGCAGGAGACCCAGTACTTC. This gives the protein CSSSLGVGPQETQYF.

This clonotype turned up a few times. The chain uses TRBV18 and TRBJ2-5; D might be TRBD2 (6 bases). The length of the CDR3 is 14 residues. CDR1 KGHSH and CDR2 LQKENI come from the germline V gene. V gave up 3 bases and J gave up 7 bases, with 15 bases separating them. The CDR3 DNA is TGTGCCAGCTCACCCAGGACGGGGGACGGGACCCAGTACTTC. Translation gives CASSPRTGDGTQYF.

CDR3 coding DNA: TGTGCCAGCAGCCTCCAAGCGGGGGGAGTGGCGGATACGCAGTATTTT. Residues: CASSLQAGGVADTQYF. The rearrangement links TRBV7-3 to TRBJ2-3; 9 bases align to TRBD2. Germline-derived CDR1 and CDR2 are SGHTA and FQGTGA. The CDR3 contains 16 residues. The V segment lost 5 bases and the J segment 6 bases; nucleotides outside the gene matches: 12. Full variable domain (remainder filled in from reference TRBV7-3 and TRBJ2-3): GAGVSQTPSNKVTEKGKYVELRCDPISGHTALYWYRQSLGQGPEFLIYFQGTGAADDSGLPNDRFFAVRPEGSVSTLKIQRTERGDSAVYLCASSLQAGGVADTQYFGPGTRLTVL.

Comment on this clonotype: A single base separates this from a much larger clone, so it may be a read error. The chain combines TRBV6-5 with TRBJ1-6; D remains ambiguous. The germline gives CDR1 MNHEY, CDR2 SVGAGI. This CDR3 spans 15 amino acids. Here the CDR3 reads CASSYSRAHNSSLHF. CDR3 nucleotides: TGTGCCAGCAGTTACTCGAGGGCTCATAATTCATCCCTCCACTTT.